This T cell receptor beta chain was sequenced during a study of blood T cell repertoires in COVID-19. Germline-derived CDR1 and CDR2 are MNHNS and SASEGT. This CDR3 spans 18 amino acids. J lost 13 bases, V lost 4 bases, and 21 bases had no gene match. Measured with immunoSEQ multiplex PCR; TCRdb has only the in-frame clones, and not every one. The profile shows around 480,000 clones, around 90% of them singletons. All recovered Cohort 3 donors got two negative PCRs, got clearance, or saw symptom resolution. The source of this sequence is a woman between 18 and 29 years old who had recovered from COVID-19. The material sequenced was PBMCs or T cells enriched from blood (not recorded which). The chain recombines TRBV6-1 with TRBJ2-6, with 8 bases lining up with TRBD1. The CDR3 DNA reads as TGTGCCAGCAGTGCAGCTCCGCTCGGGACAGGTGGCCCCGGGGTCCTGACTTTC. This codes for CASSAAPLGTGGPGVLTF.